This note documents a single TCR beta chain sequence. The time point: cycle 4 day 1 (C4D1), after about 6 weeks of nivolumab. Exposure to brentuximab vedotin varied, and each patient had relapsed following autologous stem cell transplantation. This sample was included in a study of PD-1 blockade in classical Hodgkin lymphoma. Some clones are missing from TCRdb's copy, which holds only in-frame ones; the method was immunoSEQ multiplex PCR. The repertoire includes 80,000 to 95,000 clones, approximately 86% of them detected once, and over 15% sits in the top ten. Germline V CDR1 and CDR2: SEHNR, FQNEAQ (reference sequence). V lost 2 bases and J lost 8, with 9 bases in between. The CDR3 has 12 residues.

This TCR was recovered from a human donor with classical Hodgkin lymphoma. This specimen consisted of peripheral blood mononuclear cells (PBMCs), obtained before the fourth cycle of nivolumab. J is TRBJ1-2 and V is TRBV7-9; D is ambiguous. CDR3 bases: TGTGCCAGCAGCTTAAGGCAGAGGGGCTACACCTTC. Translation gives CASSLRQRGYTF.